These T cell receptor beta chains were read from a single sample in a study of tumor-infiltrating lymphocytes in localized non-small cell lung cancer. Measured with immunoSEQ multiplex PCR; TCRdb has only the in-frame clones, and not every one. The sample carries 9,500 to 15,000 clones, 80% recorded once. Sequences were obtained from lung tumor tissue. All receptors come from a human donor with non-small cell lung cancer. CDR3s include the opening cysteine and the closing phenylalanine or tryptophan. The order of the fields is J gene, clone size, V gene, D gene, CDR3 DNA, CDR3 protein. A D gene is named only where the DNA matches it firmly. Clone size is stated in some rows and not others, as once, few, many or a class when expanded.

j_call: TRBJ2-7; clone_size: NA; v_call: TRBV6-6; d_call: TRBD1; cdr3_nt: TGTGCCAGCAGAACTCCGGGACAGGGATACGAGCAGTACTTC; cdr3_aa: CASRTPGQGYEQYF
j_call: TRBJ2-5; clone_size: NA; v_call: TRBV5-4; d_call: TRBD2; cdr3_nt: TGTGCCAGCAGCTTGGGCGTGGTAGCGGGGGCCTTACAAGAGACCCAGTACTTC; cdr3_aa: CASSLGVVAGALQETQYF
j_call: TRBJ1-1; clone_size: NA; v_call: TRBV2; d_call: NA; cdr3_nt: TGTGCCAGCAGTGGTAACTTCGCGGGGCGTACTGAAGCTTTCTTT; cdr3_aa: CASSGNFAGRTEAFF
j_call: TRBJ2-2; clone_size: NA; v_call: TRBV19; d_call: TRBD1; cdr3_nt: TGTGCCAGTAGTAGGGGACAGGGGATCACCGGGGAGCTGTTTTTT; cdr3_aa: CASSRGQGITGELFF
j_call: TRBJ2-7; clone_size: NA; v_call: TRBV6-1; d_call: TRBD2; cdr3_nt: TGTGCCAGCAGTGGGGCTCTACTAGCGGGGGCCTACGAGCAGTACTTC; cdr3_aa: CASSGALLAGAYEQYF
j_call: TRBJ1-2; clone_size: NA; v_call: TRBV6-5; d_call: TRBD1; cdr3_nt: TGTGCCAGCAGTTACTCGACAGGGGACGGCATTGCTGGCTACACCTTC; cdr3_aa: CASSYSTGDGIAGYTF
j_call: TRBJ2-3; clone_size: once; v_call: TRBV5-1; d_call: TRBD1; cdr3_nt: TGCGCCAGCAGCGGGGGGACAGGGGCAGATACGCAGTATTTT; cdr3_aa: CASSGGTGADTQYF
j_call: TRBJ1-2; clone_size: NA; v_call: TRBV6-1; d_call: NA; cdr3_nt: TGTGCCAGCAGTAAGGATCTAGCTAACTATGGCTACACCTTC; cdr3_aa: CASSKDLANYGYTF
j_call: TRBJ2-5; clone_size: NA; v_call: TRBV5-4; d_call: TRBD2; cdr3_nt: TGTGCCAGCAGCTTGGGCGGGGGGCTAAGAGAGACCCAGTACTTC; cdr3_aa: CASSLGGGLRETQYF
j_call: TRBJ1-2; clone_size: few; v_call: TRBV5-5; d_call: NA; cdr3_nt: TGTGCCAGCAGCCCGGACAGTCAATATGGCTACACCTTC; cdr3_aa: CASSPDSQYGYTF
j_call: TRBJ1-4; clone_size: NA; v_call: TRBV6-6; d_call: TRBD1; cdr3_nt: TGTGCCAGCAGTTACGGGACAGGGGATGAAAAACTGTTTTTT; cdr3_aa: CASSYGTGDEKLFF
j_call: TRBJ2-1; clone_size: NA; v_call: TRBV27; d_call: TRBD2; cdr3_nt: TGTGCCAGCAGTTTATCTAGCGGGGGGTCCTACAATGAGCAGTTCTTC; cdr3_aa: CASSLSSGGSYNEQFF
j_call: TRBJ2-2; clone_size: NA; v_call: TRBV19; d_call: NA; cdr3_nt: TGTGCCAGTAGCCGGAACACCGGGGAGCTGTTTTTT; cdr3_aa: CASSRNTGELFF
j_call: TRBJ1-5; clone_size: NA; v_call: TRBV6-1; d_call: NA; cdr3_nt: TGTGCCAGCAGTGAGGGGGGGGAATATCAGCCCCAGCATTTT; cdr3_aa: CASSEGGEYQPQHF
j_call: TRBJ1-4; clone_size: NA; v_call: TRBV5-6; d_call: NA; cdr3_nt: TGTGCAAGCAGCCCGAAGGGGGTGATAGATGAAAAACTGTTTTTT; cdr3_aa: CASSPKGVIDEKLFF
j_call: TRBJ2-3; clone_size: NA; v_call: TRBV9; d_call: NA; cdr3_nt: TGTGCCAGCAGCGTCAGGGGAGGGGGAGCCGGGACAGATACGCAGTATTTT; cdr3_aa: CASSVRGGGAGTDTQYF
j_call: TRBJ2-2; clone_size: NA; v_call: TRBV9; d_call: TRBD2; cdr3_nt: TGTGCCAGCAGCGTAGTTAGCGGGGGGGACACCGGGGAGCTGTTTTTT; cdr3_aa: CASSVVSGGDTGELFF
j_call: TRBJ1-3; clone_size: NA; v_call: TRBV7-2; d_call: TRBD1; cdr3_nt: TGTGCCAGCAGCCCGACAGGGGACTCTGGAAACACCATATATTTT; cdr3_aa: CASSPTGDSGNTIYF
j_call: TRBJ1-2; clone_size: few; v_call: TRBV5-1; d_call: NA; cdr3_nt: TGCGCCAGCACGGGGATGGGGGGGACGAACTATGGCTACACCTTC; cdr3_aa: CASTGMGGTNYGYTF
j_call: TRBJ1-6; clone_size: NA; v_call: TRBV11-2; d_call: NA; cdr3_nt: TGTGCCAGCAGCCGCCGGGACGGGGGAATACCCCTCCACTTT; cdr3_aa: CASSRRDGGIPLHF
j_call: TRBJ2-5; clone_size: NA; v_call: TRBV4-1; d_call: TRBD2; cdr3_nt: TGCGCCAGCAGCCAAGATGGGGTAGCGGGTACTCAAGAGACCCAGTACTTC; cdr3_aa: CASSQDGVAGTQETQYF
j_call: TRBJ1-4; clone_size: NA; v_call: TRBV5-1; d_call: TRBD1; cdr3_nt: TGCGCCAGCAGCTTCGGCTTGGACAGGGGGACAACTAATGAAAAACTGTTTTTT; cdr3_aa: CASSFGLDRGTTNEKLFF
j_call: TRBJ2-6; clone_size: NA; v_call: TRBV5-1; d_call: NA; cdr3_nt: TGCGCCAGCAGCTCGTACAGGGACTTATCTGGGGCCAACGTCCTGACTTTC; cdr3_aa: CASSSYRDLSGANVLTF
j_call: TRBJ1-2; clone_size: NA; v_call: TRBV11-2; d_call: NA; cdr3_nt: TGTGCCAGCAGCTTAGCCAGGGGAGCCTACACCTTC; cdr3_aa: CASSLARGAYTF
j_call: TRBJ2-2; clone_size: once; v_call: TRBV9; d_call: NA; cdr3_nt: TGTGCCAGCAGCGTAGGATTGTCCGGGGAGCTGTTTTTT; cdr3_aa: CASSVGLSGELFF
j_call: TRBJ2-1; clone_size: few; v_call: TRBV10-1; d_call: NA; cdr3_nt: TGCGCCAGCAGTGAGTCGTGGGGGGCCCAGGCCAATGAGCAGTTCTTC; cdr3_aa: CASSESWGAQANEQFF
j_call: TRBJ2-7; clone_size: NA; v_call: TRBV6-6; d_call: NA; cdr3_nt: TGTGCCAGCAGTACCGGTGGACAGACTAAATACTACGAGCAGTACTTC; cdr3_aa: CASSTGGQTKYYEQYF
j_call: TRBJ1-1; clone_size: few; v_call: TRBV9; d_call: NA; cdr3_nt: TGTGCCAGCAGCGCCGAACCGGGACTACCGAACGCTTTCTTT; cdr3_aa: CASSAEPGLPNAFF
j_call: TRBJ1-2; clone_size: few; v_call: TRBV29-1; d_call: TRBD1; cdr3_nt: TGCAGCGCATTACGGGACAGCACGGATGGCTACACCTTC; cdr3_aa: CSALRDSTDGYTF
j_call: TRBJ2-1; clone_size: NA; v_call: TRBV4-2; d_call: TRBD2; cdr3_nt: TGTGCCAGCAGCCCCTTGGACTTCCTAGCGGGGGGGCAGAGTGAGCAGTTCTTC; cdr3_aa: CASSPLDFLAGGQSEQFF
j_call: TRBJ1-2; clone_size: NA; v_call: TRBV11-2; d_call: NA; cdr3_nt: TGTGCCAGCAGCTCAGGGGTCCTTAACTATGGCTACACCTTC; cdr3_aa: CASSSGVLNYGYTF